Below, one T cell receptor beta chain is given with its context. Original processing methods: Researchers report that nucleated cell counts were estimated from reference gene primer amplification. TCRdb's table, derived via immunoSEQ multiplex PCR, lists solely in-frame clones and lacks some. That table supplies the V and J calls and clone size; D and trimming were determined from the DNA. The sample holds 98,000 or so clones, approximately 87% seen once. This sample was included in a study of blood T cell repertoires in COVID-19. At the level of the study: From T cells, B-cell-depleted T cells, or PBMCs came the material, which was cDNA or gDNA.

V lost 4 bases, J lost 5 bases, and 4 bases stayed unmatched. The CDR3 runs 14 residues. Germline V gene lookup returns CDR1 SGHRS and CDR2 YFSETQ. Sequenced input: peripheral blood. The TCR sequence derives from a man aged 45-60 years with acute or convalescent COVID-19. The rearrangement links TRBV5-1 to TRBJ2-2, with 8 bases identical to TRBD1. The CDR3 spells CASSGQGNTGELFF. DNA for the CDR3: TGCGCCAGCAGCGGACAGGGTAATACCGGGGAGCTGTTTTTT.